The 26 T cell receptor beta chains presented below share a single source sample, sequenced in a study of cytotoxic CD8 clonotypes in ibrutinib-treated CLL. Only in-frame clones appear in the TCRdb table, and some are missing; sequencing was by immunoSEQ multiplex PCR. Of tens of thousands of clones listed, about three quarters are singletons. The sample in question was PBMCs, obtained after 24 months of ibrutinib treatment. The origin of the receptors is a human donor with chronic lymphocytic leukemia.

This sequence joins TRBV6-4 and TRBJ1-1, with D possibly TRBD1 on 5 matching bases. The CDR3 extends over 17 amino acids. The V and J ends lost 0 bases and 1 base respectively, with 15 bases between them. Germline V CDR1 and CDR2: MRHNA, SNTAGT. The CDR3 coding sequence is TGTGCCAGCAGTGACTCCAGAACCGGGACCTCGAACACTGAAGCTTTCTTT. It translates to CASSDSRTGTSNTEAFF.

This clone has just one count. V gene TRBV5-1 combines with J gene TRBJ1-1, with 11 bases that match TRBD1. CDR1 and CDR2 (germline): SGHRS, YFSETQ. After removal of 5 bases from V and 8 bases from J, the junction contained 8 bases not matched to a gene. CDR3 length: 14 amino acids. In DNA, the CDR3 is TGCGCCAGCAGGGCTAGGACAGGGGGCGCCGAAGCTTTCTTT. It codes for CASRARTGGAEAFF. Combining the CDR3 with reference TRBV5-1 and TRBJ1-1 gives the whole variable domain KAGVTQTPRYLIKTRGQQVTLSCSPISGHRSVSWYQQTPGQGLQFLFEYFSETQRNKGNFPGRFSGRQFSNSRSEMNVSTLELGDSALYLCASRARTGGAEAFFGQGTRLTVV.

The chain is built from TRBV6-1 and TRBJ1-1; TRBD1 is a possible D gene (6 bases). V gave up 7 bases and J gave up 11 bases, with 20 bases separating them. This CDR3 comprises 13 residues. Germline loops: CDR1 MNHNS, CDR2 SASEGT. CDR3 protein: CASNLAPDRRAFF. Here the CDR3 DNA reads TGTGCCAGCAACTTGGCACCTGACAGGAGGGCTTTCTTT.

In DNA form, the CDR3 reads TGTGCCTGGAGTTTCCGTGGGCGCGGGGGGGCGGAGACCCAGTACTTC. This translates into CAWSFRGRGGAETQYF. The V and J genes are TRBV30 and TRBJ2-5; 9 nucleotides align to TRBD2. Germline V gene data show CDR1 as GTSNPN and CDR2 as SVGIG (reference sequence). Germline trimming cut 2 bases from V and 5 bases from J; bases unmatched to any gene: 12. This CDR3 is 16 amino acids long.

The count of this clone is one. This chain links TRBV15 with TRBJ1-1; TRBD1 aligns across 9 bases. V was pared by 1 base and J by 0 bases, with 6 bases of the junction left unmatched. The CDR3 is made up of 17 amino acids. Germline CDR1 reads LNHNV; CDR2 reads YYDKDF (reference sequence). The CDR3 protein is CATSRVRDRVMNTEAFF. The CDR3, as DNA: TGTGCCACCAGCAGAGTTCGGGACAGGGTTATGAACACTGAAGCTTTCTTT.

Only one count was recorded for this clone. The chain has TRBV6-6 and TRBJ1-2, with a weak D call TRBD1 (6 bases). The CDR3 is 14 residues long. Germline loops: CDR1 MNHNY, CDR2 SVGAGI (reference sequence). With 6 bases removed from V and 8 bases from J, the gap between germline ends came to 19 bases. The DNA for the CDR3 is TGTGCCAGCAGCACAACGGCCGAAAGGGGGGGCTACACCTTC. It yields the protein CASSTTAERGGYTF.

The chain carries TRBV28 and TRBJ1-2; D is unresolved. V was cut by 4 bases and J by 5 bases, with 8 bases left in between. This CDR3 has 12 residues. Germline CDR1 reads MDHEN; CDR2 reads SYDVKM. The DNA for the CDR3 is TGTGCCAGCAGTTGGGGAGGGTATGGCTACACCTTC. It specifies CASSWGGYGYTF.

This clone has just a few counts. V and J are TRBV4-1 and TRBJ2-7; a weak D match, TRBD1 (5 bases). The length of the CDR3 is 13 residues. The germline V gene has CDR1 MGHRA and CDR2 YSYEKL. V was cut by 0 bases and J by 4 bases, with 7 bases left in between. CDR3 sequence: CASSQEQGYEQYF. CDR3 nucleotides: TGCGCCAGCAGCCAAGAGCAGGGTTACGAGCAGTACTTC.

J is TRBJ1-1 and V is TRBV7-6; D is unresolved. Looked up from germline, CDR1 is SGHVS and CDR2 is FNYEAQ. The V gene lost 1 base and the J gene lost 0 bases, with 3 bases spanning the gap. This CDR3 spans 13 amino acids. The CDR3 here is CASSLGMNTEAFF. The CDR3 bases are TGTGCCAGCAGCTTAGGGATGAACACTGAAGCTTTCTTT.

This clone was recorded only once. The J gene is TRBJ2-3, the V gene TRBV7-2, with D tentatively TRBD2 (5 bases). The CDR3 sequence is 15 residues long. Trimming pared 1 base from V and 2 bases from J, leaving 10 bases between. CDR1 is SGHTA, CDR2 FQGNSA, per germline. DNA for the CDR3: TGTGCCAGCAGCTTAGTCTCGAGGGTCACAGATACGCAGTATTTT. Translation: CASSLVSRVTDTQYF.

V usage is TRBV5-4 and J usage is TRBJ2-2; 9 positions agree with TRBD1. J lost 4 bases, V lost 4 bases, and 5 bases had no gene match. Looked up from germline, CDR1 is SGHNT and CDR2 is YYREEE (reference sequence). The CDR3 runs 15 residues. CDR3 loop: CASSEPGQGTGELFF. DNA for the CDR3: TGTGCCAGCAGCGAACCGGGACAGGGCACCGGGGAGCTGTTTTTT.

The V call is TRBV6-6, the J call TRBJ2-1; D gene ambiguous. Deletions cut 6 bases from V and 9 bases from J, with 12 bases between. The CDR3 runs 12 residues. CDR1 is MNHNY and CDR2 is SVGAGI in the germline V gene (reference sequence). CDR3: CASSMWQTEQFF. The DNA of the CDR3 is TGTGCCAGCAGCATGTGGCAGACTGAGCAGTTCTTC.

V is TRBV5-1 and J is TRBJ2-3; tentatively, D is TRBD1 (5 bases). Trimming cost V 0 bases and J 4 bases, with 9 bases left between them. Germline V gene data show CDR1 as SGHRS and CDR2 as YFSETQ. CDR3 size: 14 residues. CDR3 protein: CASSLGQGADTQYF. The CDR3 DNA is TGCGCCAGCAGCTTGGGGCAGGGTGCAGATACGCAGTATTTT.

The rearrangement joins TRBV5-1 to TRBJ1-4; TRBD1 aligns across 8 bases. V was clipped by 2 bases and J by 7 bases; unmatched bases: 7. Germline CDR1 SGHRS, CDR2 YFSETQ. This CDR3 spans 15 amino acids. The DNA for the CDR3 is TGCGCCAGCAGCTTAACCGGGACAGGTGGTGAAAAACTGTTTTTT. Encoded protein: CASSLTGTGGEKLFF.

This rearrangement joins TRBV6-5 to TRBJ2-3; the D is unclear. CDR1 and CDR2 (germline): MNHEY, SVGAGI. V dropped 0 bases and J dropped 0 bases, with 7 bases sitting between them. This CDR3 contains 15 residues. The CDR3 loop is CASSYSRRSTDTQYF. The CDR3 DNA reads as TGTGCCAGCAGTTACTCGAGGCGGAGCACAGATACGCAGTATTTT.

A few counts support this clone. The CDR3 loop is CASSTRGTGGTEAFF. Written as DNA, the CDR3 is TGTGCCAGTAGTACGCGCGGGACAGGGGGTACTGAAGCTTTCTTT. The chain employs TRBV19 and TRBJ1-1; 11 positions agree with TRBD1. The ends lost 4 bases at V and 5 bases at J; junction bases unmatched: 6. The CDR3 length is 15 residues. Germline V lookup: CDR1 LNHDA, CDR2 SQIVND (reference sequence).

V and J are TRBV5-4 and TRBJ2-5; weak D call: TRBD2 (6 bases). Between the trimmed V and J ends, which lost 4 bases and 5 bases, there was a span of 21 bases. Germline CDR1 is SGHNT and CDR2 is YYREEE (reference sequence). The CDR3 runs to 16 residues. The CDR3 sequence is CASSPGRGLHGETQYF. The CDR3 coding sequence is TGTGCCAGCAGCCCAGGCCGGGGACTTCATGGGGAGACCCAGTACTTC.

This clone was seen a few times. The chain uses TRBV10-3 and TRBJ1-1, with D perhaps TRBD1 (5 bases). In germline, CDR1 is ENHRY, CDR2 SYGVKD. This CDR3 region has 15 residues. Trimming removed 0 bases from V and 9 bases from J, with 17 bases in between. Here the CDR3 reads CAISESGQSRVKAFF. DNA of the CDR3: TGTGCCATCAGTGAGTCGGGGCAGAGCAGGGTAAAAGCTTTCTTT.

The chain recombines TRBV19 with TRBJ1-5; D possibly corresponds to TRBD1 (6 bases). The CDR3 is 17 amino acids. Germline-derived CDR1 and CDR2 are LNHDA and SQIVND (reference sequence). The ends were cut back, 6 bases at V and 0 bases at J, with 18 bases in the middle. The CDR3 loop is CASRWEGGITSNQPQHF. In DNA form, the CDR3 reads TGTGCCAGTAGGTGGGAGGGGGGCATAACTAGCAATCAGCCCCAGCATTTT.

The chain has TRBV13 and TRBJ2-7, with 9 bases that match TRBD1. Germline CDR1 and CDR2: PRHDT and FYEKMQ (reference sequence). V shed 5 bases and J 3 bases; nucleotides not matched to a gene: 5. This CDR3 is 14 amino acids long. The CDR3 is CASSKGQGLYEQYF. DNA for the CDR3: TGTGCCAGCAGCAAGGGACAGGGACTCTACGAGCAGTACTTC.

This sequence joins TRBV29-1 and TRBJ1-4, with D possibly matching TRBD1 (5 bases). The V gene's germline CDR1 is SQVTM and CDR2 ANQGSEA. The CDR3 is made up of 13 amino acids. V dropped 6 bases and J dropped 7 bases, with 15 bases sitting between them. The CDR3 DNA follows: TGCAGCGTCGGGATTGGGGCCGGTGAAAAACTGTTTTTT. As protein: CSVGIGAGEKLFF.

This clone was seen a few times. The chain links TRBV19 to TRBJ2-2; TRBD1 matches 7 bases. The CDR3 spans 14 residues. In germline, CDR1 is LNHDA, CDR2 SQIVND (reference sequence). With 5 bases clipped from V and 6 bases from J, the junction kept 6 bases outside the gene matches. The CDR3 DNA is TGTGCCAGTAGTCCCACAGGGGTCCCCGGGGAGCTGTTTTTT. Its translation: CASSPTGVPGELFF.

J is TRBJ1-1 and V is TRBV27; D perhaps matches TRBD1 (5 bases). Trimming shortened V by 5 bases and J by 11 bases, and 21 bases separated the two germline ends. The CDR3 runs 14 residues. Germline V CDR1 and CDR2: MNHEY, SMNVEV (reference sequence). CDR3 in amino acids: CASSPHTHWRDAFF. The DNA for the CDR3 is TGTGCCAGCAGTCCCCATACTCACTGGAGGGACGCTTTCTTT.

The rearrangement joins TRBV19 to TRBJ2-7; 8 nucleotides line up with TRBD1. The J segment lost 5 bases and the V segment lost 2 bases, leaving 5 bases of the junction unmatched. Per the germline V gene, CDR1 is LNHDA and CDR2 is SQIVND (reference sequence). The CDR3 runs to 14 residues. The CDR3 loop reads CASSIRTGSHEQYF. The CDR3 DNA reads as TGTGCCAGTAGTATAAGGACAGGGAGCCACGAGCAGTACTTC.

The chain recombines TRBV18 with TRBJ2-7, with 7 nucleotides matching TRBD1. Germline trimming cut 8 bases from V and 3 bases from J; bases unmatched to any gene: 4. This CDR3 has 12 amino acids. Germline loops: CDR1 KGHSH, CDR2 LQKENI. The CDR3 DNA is TGTGCCAGCCCGTCAGGGGGCTACGAGCAGTACTTC. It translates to CASPSGGYEQYF.

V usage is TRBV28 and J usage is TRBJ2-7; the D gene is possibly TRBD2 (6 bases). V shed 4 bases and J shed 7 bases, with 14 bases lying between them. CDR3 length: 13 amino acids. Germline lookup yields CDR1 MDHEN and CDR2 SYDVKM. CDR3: CASSSGPGEEQYF. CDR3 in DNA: TGTGCCAGCAGTTCCGGTCCGGGGGAGGAGCAGTACTTC. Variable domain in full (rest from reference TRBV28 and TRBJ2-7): DVKVTQSSRYLVKRTGEKVFLECVQDMDHENMFWYRQDPGLGLRLIYFSYDVKMKEKGDIPEGYSVSREKKERFSLILESASTNQTSMYLCASSSGPGEEQYFGPGTRLTVT.